This paragraph covers one T cell receptor (beta chain) sequence. This sample was included in a study of CD8 T cells in Susac syndrome. Random hexamers were used to reverse transcribe an amount of roughly 0.5 to 1 ug RNA. TCRdb re-called the immunoSEQ multiplex PCR reads through MiXCR, storing one row per CDR3 protein. This sample has a few hundred thousand distinct CDR3 sequences; around 83% occur once, and the top ten carry about 0.1%. The patients serving as multiple sclerosis controls were treatment-naive. They had stable or active relapsing-remitting disease and fulfilled revised McDonald criteria. There are 15 residues in the CDR3. Trimming pared 0 bases from V and 5 bases from J, leaving 13 bases between. Germline loops: CDR1 MNHEY, CDR2 SVGAGI.

This chain links TRBV6-5 with TRBJ1-1; D might be TRBD1 (5 bases). This clonotype was sampled from a human donor with multiple sclerosis. The source material was CD8+ T cells from PBMCs. The CDR3 loop reads CASSYSDSGETEAFF. The DNA for the CDR3 is TGTGCCAGCAGTTACTCGGATTCGGGGGAGACTGAAGCTTTCTTT.